The clone carrying this T cell receptor beta chain was seen a handful of times. This record belongs to a study of blood T cell repertoires in COVID-19. V lost 0 bases to trimming and J lost 2 bases, with 13 bases between them. The CDR3 length is 16 residues. In germline, CDR1 is MGHRA, CDR2 YSYEKL. In the original processing: The assay estimated nucleated cells by amplifying reference gene primers. The repertoire was sequenced with immunoSEQ multiplex PCR; TCRdb's copy has only in-frame clones and lacks some. V and J calls and clone size come straight from that table; D and trimming were deduced from the DNA. This sample carries 200,000 to 250,000 clones, over 75% of them seen once, and the ten largest clones take over 15%.

Sequencing was done on a sample of peripheral blood. The sequence was collected from a man aged 45-65 years with COVID-19, enrolled during active disease. The chain is built from TRBV4-1 and TRBJ1-2, with D maybe TRBD1 (5 bases). For the CDR3, the DNA is TGCGCCAGCAGCCAAGAGGAGGGGATTGGGAACTATGGCTACACCTTC. Translated, it gives CASSQEEGIGNYGYTF.